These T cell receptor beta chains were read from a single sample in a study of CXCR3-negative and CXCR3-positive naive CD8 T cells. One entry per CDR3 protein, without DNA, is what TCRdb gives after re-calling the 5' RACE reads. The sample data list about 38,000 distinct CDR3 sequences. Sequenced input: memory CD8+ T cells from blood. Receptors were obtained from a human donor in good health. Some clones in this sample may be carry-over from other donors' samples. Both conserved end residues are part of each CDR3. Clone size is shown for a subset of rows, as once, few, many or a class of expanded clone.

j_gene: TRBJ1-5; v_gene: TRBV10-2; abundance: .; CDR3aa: CASSEQFWPQHF
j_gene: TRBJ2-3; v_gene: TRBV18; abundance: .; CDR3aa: CASSPPEGGPPDTQYF
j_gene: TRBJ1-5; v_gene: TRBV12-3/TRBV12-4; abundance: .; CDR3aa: CASSPGTGSNQPQHF
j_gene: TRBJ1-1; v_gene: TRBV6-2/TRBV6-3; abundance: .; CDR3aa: CASSSGQGAPRTEAFF
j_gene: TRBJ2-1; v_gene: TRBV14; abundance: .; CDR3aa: CASSPPWPRDEQFF
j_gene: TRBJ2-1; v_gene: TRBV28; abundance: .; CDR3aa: CASIPPSPYNEQFF
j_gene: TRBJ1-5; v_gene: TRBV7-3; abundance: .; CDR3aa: CARHPGGQPQHF
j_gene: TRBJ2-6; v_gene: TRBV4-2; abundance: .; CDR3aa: CASSQEVGSGANVLTF
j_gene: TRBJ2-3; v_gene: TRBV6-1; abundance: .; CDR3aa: CASSEAAGTGGLAQYF
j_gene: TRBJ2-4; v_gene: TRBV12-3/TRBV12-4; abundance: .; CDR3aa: CASSIPGLAGGSTAKNIQYF
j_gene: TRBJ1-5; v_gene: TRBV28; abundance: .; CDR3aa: CASSPRTGGQPQHF
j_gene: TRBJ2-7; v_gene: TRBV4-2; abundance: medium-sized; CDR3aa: CASSQEGGWDRAYEQYF
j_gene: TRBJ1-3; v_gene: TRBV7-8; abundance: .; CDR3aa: CASSRSQGWSGNTIYF
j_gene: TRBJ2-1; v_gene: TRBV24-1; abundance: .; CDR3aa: CATSDLDPQASPYNEQFF
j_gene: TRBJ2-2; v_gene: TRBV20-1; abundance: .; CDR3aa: CSAKNLLAGGYIGELFF
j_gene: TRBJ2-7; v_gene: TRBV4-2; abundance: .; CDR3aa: CASSQERAEPYEQYF
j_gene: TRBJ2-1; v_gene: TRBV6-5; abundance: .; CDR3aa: CASSYGYADEQFF
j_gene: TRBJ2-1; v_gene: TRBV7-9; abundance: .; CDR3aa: CASSPSGSSYNEQFF